This section outlines one T cell receptor (beta chain) sequence together with its context. The CDR3 extends over 14 amino acids. Trimming removed 4 bases at V and 6 bases at J, with 13 bases between. Germline lookup yields CDR1 SGHRS and CDR2 YFSETQ. These data originate in a study of T cell changes during pregnancy in multiple sclerosis. Only in-frame clones appear in the TCRdb table, and some are missing; sequencing was by immunoSEQ multiplex PCR. The data show under 70,000 clones, with about nine tenths seen just once and about 5.8% held by the top ten. This specimen consisted of peripheral blood, obtained in the third trimester of pregnancy. The receptor was derived from a female donor in good health, enrolled as a control in a pregnancy study. The chain links TRBV5-1 to TRBJ2-2; possible D gene TRBD1, 6 bases. The CDR3 DNA follows: TGCGCCAGCAGCATCTCGGCAGGGGCCGGGGAGCTGTTTTTT. Amino acid sequence: CASSISAGAGELFF. The full variable domain, rest sourced from reference TRBV5-1 and TRBJ2-2, is KAGVTQTPRYLIKTRGQQVTLSCSPISGHRSVSWYQQTPGQGLQFLFEYFSETQRNKGNFPGRFSGRQFSNSRSEMNVSTLELGDSALYLCASSISAGAGELFFGEGSRLTVL.